The rows below give T cell receptor beta chains drawn from one sample of a study of T-cell reconstitution after alpha-beta-depleted transplantation in children. TCRdb re-analysed the PCR reads in MiXCR, keeping a single row per CDR3 protein. The sample lists about 70,000 distinct CDR3 sequences, roughly a tenth occurring once. The sample in question was PBMCs, obtained before TCRalphabeta/CD19-depleted stem cell transplant. These receptor sequences come from a boy between 10 and 17 years old with acute myeloid leukemia, due to receive a stem cell transplant. Both conserved end residues are part of each CDR3. The D gene is left open where the match is weak. The size entry gives once, few, many or a size class.

CDR3aa: CATSKGAYNTEAFF
CDR3nt: TGTGCCACCAGTAAAGGGGCATACAACACTGAAGCTTTCTTT
abundance: many
j_gene: TRBJ1-1
v_gene: TRBV24-1
d_gene: .

CDR3aa: CSAGGIYEQYF
CDR3nt: TGCAGTGCTGGCGGGATCTACGAGCAGTACTTC
abundance: many
j_gene: TRBJ2-7
v_gene: TRBV20-1
d_gene: .

CDR3aa: CASSTLLAGQNSPLHF
CDR3nt: TGTGCCAGCAGTACCCTCCTCGCGGGACAAAATTCACCCCTCCACTTT
abundance: many
j_gene: TRBJ1-6
v_gene: TRBV12-3/TRBV12-4
d_gene: .

CDR3aa: CASSLRDSYNEQFF
CDR3nt: TGTGCCAGCAGTTTACGGGACAGCTACAATGAGCAGTTCTTC
abundance: many
j_gene: TRBJ2-1
v_gene: TRBV12-3/TRBV12-4
d_gene: TRBD1

CDR3aa: CASSVVPEPFYEQYF
CDR3nt: TGTGCCAGCAGCGTAGTGCCGGAGCCTTTCTACGAGCAGTACTTC
abundance: many
j_gene: TRBJ2-7
v_gene: TRBV9
d_gene: .

CDR3aa: CASSQEPGTGYNEQFF
CDR3nt: TGTGCCAGCAGCCAAGAACCCGGGACAGGCTACAATGAGCAGTTCTTC
abundance: many
j_gene: TRBJ2-1
v_gene: TRBV4-2
d_gene: TRBD1

CDR3aa: CASSASGSQETQYF
CDR3nt: TGTGCCAGCAGTGCTAGCGGGAGCCAAGAGACCCAGTACTTC
abundance: many
j_gene: TRBJ2-5
v_gene: TRBV25-1
d_gene: TRBD2

CDR3aa: CASSLGDSFNSPLHF
CDR3nt: TGTGCCAGCAGTTTAGGGGACAGTTTTAATTCACCCCTCCACTTT
abundance: few
j_gene: TRBJ1-6
v_gene: TRBV12-3/TRBV12-4
d_gene: TRBD1

CDR3aa: CSARVTQGGYGYTF
CDR3nt: TGCAGTGCTAGAGTCACACAGGGGGGCTATGGCTACACCTTC
abundance: many
j_gene: TRBJ1-2
v_gene: TRBV20-1
d_gene: TRBD1

CDR3aa: CASSQGTEAFF
CDR3nt: TGTGCCAGCAGCCAAGGCACTGAAGCTTTCTTT
abundance: many
j_gene: TRBJ1-1
v_gene: TRBV6-5
d_gene: .

CDR3aa: CASSFTQGARWTEAFF
CDR3nt: TGTGCCAGCAGCTTTACCCAGGGGGCTAGGTGGACTGAAGCTTTCTTT
abundance: many
j_gene: TRBJ1-1
v_gene: TRBV5-6
d_gene: TRBD1